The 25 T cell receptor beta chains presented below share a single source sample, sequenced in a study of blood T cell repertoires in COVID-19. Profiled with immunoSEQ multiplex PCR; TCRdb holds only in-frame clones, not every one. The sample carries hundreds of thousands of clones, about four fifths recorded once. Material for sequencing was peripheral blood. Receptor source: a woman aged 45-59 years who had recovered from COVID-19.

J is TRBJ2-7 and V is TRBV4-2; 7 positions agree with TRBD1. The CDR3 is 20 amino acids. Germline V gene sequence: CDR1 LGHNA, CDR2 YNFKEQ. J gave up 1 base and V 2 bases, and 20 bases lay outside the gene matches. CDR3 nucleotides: TGTGCCAGCAGCCAACGGCCAACCGGGACAGCCCCCTCCGGGTCCTACGAGCAGTACTTC. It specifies CASSQRPTGTAPSGSYEQYF.

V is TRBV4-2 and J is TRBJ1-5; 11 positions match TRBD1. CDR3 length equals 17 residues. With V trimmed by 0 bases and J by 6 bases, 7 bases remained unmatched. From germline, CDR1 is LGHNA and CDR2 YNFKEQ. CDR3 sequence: CASSQDPGQGASQPQHF. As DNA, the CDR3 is TGTGCCAGCAGCCAAGATCCAGGACAGGGGGCAAGTCAGCCCCAGCATTTT.

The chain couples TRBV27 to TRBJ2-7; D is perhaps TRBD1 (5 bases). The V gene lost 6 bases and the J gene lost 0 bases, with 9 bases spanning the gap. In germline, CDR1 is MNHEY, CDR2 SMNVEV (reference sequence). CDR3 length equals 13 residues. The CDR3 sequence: CASSLRASYEQYF. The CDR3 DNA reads TGTGCCAGCAGCCTCAGGGCCTCCTACGAGCAGTACTTC.

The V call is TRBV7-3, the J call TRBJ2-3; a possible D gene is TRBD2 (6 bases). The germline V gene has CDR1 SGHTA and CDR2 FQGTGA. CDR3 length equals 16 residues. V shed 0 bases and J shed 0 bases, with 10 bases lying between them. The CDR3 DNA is TGTGCCAGCAGCTTAACCCCCGGGACTAGCACAGATACGCAGTATTTT. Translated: CASSLTPGTSTDTQYF.

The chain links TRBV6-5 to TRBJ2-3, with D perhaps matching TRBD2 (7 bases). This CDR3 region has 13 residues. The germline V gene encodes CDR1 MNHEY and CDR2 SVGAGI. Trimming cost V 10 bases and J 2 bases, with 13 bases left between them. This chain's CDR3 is CATTGGHTDTQYF. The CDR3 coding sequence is TGTGCCACCACGGGGGGCCACACAGATACGCAGTATTTT.

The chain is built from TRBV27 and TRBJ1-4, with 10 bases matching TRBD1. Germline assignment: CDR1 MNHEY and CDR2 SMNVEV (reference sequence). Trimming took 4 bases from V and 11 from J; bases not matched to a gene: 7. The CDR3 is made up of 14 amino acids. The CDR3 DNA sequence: TGTGCCAGCAGTTCAGACAGGGGGCGAGGGAAACTGTTTTTT. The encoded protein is CASSSDRGRGKLFF.

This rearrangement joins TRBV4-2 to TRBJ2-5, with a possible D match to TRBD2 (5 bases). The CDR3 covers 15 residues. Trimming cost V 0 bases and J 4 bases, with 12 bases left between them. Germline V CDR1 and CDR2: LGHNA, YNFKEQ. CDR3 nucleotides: TGTGCCAGCAGCCAAGATCGGGGTAGACTAGAGACCCAGTACTTC. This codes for CASSQDRGRLETQYF.

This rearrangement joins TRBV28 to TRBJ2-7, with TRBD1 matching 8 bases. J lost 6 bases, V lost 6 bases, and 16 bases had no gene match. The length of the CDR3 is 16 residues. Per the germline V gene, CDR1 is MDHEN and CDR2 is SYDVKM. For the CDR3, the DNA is TGTGCCAGCAGCCCCTCGACAGGGGCCGTAGCTGGCGAGCAGTACTTC. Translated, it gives CASSPSTGAVAGEQYF.

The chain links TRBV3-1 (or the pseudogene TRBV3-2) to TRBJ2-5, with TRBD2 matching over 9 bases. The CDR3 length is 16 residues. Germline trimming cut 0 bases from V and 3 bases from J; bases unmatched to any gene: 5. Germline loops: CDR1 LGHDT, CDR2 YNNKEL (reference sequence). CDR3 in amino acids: CASSQEWIAGEETQYF. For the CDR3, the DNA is TGTGCCAGCAGCCAAGAGTGGATAGCGGGAGAAGAGACCCAGTACTTC.

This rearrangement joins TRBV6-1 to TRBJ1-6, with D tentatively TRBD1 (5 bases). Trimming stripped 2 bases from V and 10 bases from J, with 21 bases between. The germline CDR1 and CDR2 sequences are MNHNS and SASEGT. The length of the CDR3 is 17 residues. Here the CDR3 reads CASSEILGAGRDSPLHF. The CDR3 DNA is TGTGCCAGCAGTGAAATTCTCGGGGCAGGGCGGGACTCACCCCTCCACTTT.

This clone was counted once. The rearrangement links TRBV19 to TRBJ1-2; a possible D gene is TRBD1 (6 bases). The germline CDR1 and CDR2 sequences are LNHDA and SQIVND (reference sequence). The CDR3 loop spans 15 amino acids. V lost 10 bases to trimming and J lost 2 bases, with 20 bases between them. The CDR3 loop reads CATKDVLGANYGYTF. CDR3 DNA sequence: TGTGCCACCAAGGATGTTCTGGGGGCGAACTATGGCTACACCTTC. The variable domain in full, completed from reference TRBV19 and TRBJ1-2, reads DGGITQSPKYLFRKEGQNVTLSCEQNLNHDAMYWYRQDPGQGLRLIYYSQIVNDFQKGDIAEGYSVSREKKESFPLTVTSAQKNPTAFYLCATKDVLGANYGYTFGSGTRLTVV.

The CDR3 DNA is TGTGCCAGCAGCCCGAAGGCCGGGGGCTACGAGCAGTACTTC. Its translation: CASSPKAGGYEQYF. The V gene is TRBV7-2, the J gene TRBJ2-7, with D possibly being TRBD2 (6 bases). The CDR3 is made up of 14 amino acids. Trimming shortened V by 5 bases and J by 3 bases, and 14 bases separated the two germline ends. CDR1 is SGHTA, CDR2 FQGNSA, per germline.

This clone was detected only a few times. As DNA, the CDR3 is TGTGCCAGCTCACCCGGGACAGTGAACACTGAAGCTTTCTTT. Translation: CASSPGTVNTEAFF. This sequence joins TRBV18 and TRBJ1-1, with 7 bases aligning to TRBD1. CDR3 length equals 14 residues. With V trimmed by 3 bases and J by 0 bases, 1 base remained unmatched. CDR1 KGHSH and CDR2 LQKENI come from the germline V gene.

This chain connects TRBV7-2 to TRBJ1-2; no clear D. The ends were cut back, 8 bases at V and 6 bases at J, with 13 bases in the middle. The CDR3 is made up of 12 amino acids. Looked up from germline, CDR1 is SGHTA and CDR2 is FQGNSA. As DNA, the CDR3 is TGTGCCAGCGCCCCTACCCCTGATGGCTACACCTTC. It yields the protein CASAPTPDGYTF.

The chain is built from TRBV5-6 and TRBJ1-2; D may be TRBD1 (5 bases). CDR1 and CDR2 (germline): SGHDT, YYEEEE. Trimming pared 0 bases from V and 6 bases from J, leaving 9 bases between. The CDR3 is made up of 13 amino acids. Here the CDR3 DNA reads TGTGCCAGCAGCTTGGACAGGACACATGGCTACACCTTC. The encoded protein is CASSLDRTHGYTF.

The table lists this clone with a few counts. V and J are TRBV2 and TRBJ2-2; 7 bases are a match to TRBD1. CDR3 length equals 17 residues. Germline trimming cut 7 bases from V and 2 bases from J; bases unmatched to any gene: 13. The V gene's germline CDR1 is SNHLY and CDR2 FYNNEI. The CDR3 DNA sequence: TGTGCCAGCACCCCTAGAACAGGGGCCTCAAACACCGGGGAGCTGTTTTTT. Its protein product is CASTPRTGASNTGELFF.

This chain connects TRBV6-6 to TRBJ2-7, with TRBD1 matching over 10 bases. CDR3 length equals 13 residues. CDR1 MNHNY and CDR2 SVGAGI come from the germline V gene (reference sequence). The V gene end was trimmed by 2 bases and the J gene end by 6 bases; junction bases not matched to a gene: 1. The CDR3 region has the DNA TGTGCCAGCAGTTACGGACAGGGGGTCGAGCAGTACTTC. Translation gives CASSYGQGVEQYF.

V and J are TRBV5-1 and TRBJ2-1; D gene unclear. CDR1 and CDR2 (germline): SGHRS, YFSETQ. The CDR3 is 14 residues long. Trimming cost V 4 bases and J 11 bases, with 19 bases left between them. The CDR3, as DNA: TGCGCCAGCAGCGCCCAGGATTATAGGTTTAAGCAGTTCTTC. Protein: CASSAQDYRFKQFF.

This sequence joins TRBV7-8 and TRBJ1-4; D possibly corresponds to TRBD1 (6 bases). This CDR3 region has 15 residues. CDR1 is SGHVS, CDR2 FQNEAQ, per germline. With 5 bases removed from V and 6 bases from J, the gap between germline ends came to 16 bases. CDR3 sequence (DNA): TGTGCCAGCAGCCGCAGGACAGTGAGCTATGAAAAACTGTTTTTT. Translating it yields CASSRRTVSYEKLFF.

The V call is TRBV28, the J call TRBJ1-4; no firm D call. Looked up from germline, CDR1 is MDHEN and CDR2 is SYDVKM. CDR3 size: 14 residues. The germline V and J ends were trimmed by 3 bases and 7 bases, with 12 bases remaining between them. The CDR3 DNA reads TGTGCCAGCAGTTTGGGCTCACCCGGTGAAAAACTGTTTTTT. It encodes CASSLGSPGEKLFF.

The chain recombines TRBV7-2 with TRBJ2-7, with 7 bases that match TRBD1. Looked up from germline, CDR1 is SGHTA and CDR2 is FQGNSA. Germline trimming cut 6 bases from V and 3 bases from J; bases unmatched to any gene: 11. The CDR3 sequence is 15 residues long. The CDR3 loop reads CASREGQALHYEQYF. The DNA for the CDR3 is TGTGCCAGCAGGGAAGGACAGGCACTCCACTACGAGCAGTACTTC.

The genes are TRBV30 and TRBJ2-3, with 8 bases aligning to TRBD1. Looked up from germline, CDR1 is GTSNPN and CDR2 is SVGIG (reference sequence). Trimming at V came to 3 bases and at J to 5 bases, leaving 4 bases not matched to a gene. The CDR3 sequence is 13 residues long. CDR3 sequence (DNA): TGTGCCTGGAGCGGGGACAGGCGAGATACGCAGTATTTT. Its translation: CAWSGDRRDTQYF.

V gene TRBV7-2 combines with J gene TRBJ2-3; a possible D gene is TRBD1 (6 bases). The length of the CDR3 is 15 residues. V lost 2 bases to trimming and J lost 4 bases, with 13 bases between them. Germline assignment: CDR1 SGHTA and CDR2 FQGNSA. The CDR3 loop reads CASSLSVQGSDTQYF. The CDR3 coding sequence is TGTGCCAGCAGCTTAAGCGTGCAGGGGTCAGATACGCAGTATTTT.

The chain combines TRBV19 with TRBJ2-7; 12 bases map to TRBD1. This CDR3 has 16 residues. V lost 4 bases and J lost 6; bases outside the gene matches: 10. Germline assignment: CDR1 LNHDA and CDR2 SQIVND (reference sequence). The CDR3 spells CASSTPGQGAVGEQYF. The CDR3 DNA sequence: TGTGCCAGTAGTACGCCGGGACAGGGGGCAGTTGGCGAGCAGTACTTC.

The CDR3 loop reads CASSSLRANTGELFF. As DNA, the CDR3 is TGTGCCAGCTCAAGCCTCAGGGCGAACACCGGGGAGCTGTTTTTT. The V gene is TRBV18, the J gene TRBJ2-2; possible D gene TRBD1, 5 bases. This CDR3 is 15 amino acids long. Germline V CDR1 and CDR2: KGHSH, LQKENI. The V gene lost 5 bases and the J gene lost 0 bases, with 10 bases spanning the gap. The full variable domain, completed using reference TRBV18 and TRBJ2-2, is NAGVMQNPRHLVRRRGQEARLRCSPMKGHSHVYWYRQLPEEGLKFMVYLQKENIIDESGMPKERFSAEFPKEGPSILRIQQVVRGDSAAYFCASSSLRANTGELFFGEGSRLTVL.